This is a list of T cell receptor beta chains from one sample in a study of cytomegalovirus exposure and HLA in healthy donors. The data were produced by immunoSEQ multiplex PCR, yet TCRdb's version contains in-frame clones alone and is incomplete. The table has 150,000 to 200,000 clones, about four fifths seen once. The sample was PBMCs. The receptors derive from a boy younger than 10 in good health and CMV-seronegative. Both conserved end residues are part of each CDR3. D genes are given only for firm matches. Not every row has a clone size; where given, it reads once, few, many or a size class.

cdr3_length j_call d_call clone_size v_call cdr3_nt cdr3_aa
13 TRBJ2-7 NA few TRBV27 TGTGCCAGCAGTTTAGGGCCCAGCTACGAGCAGTACTTC CASSLGPSYEQYF
16 TRBJ2-1 NA few TRBV4-2 TGTGCCAGCAGCCAGTTAGGGACGCCGCGGGGCAATGAGCAGTTCTTC CASSQLGTPRGNEQFF
13 TRBJ2-1 NA NA TRBV4-1 TGCGCCAGCAGCCCCGCTAGGGGGAATGAGCAGTTCTTC CASSPARGNEQFF
15 TRBJ1-1 NA few TRBV6-5 TGTGCCAGCAGTTACTCTTCGGGAGGGAACACTGAAGCTTTCTTT CASSYSSGGNTEAFF
14 TRBJ1-5 TRBD1 NA TRBV18 TGTGCCAGCTCCCCTACAGGGGGGCATCAGCCCCAGCATTTT CASSPTGGHQPQHF
15 TRBJ2-3 TRBD1 NA TRBV4-3 TGCGCCAGCAGCCAGACAGGGGTGGGGACAGATACGCAGTATTTT CASSQTGVGTDTQYF
16 TRBJ1-6 NA NA TRBV19 TGTGCCAGTAGTATATACAGGAGCTCCTATAATTCACCCCTCCACTTT CASSIYRSSYNSPLHF
15 TRBJ2-2 NA NA TRBV2 TGTGCCAGCAGTGAACCCGGGGGGAACACCGGGGAGCTGTTTTTT CASSEPGGNTGELFF
16 TRBJ1-4 NA few TRBV9 TGTGCCAGCAGCGTGGGGCCCCTCGACAGAACAGAAAAACTGTTTTTT CASSVGPLDRTEKLFF
16 TRBJ1-4 NA NA TRBV15 TGTGCCACCAGCAGAGATCTACGATTGCAGGATGAAAAACTGTTTTTT CATSRDLRLQDEKLFF
12 TRBJ2-1 TRBD1 NA TRBV7-9 TGTGCCAGCAGCCCGTCGGACAGGAAGGGGTTCTTC CASSPSDRKGFF
14 TRBJ2-3 TRBD2 NA TRBV7-2 TGTGCCAGCAGCTCGGGGGGGAGCACAGATACGCAGTATTTT CASSSGGSTDTQYF
15 TRBJ2-3 NA once TRBV5-6 TGTGCCAGCAGCTTGGGCACCACTAGCACAGATACGCAGTATTTT CASSLGTTSTDTQYF
14 TRBJ1-1 TRBD1 few TRBV10-3 TGTGCCATCAGTGTTAACAGGGGTGGCAAATACGCTTTCTTT CAISVNRGGKYAFF
12 TRBJ2-1 TRBD1 NA TRBV7-9 TGTGCCAGCAGCCCCCAGGGCCGGGACAGCCTCTTC CASSPQGRDSLF
13 TRBJ2-7 TRBD2 NA TRBV19 TGTGCCAGTAGCGGGGGGGCAGGCTACGAGCAGTACTTC CASSGGAGYEQYF
13 TRBJ1-4 TRBD1 NA TRBV10-3 TGTGCCACCCGGACAGGGGAAGGTGAAAAACTGTTTTTT CATRTGEGEKLFF
15 TRBJ2-2 NA NA TRBV21-1 TGTGCCAGCAGCTCTTTACAGGGAGTAACCGGGGAGCTGTTTTTT CASSSLQGVTGELFF
13 TRBJ1-2 TRBD1 NA TRBV6-6 TGTGCCAGCAGCCAGGGGGCGGTGGGAGGCTACACCTTC CASSQGAVGGYTF
16 TRBJ2-2 NA NA TRBV7-2 TGTGCCAGCAGCTCCGGTGTTGGTACGAACACCGGGGAGCTGTTTTTT CASSSGVGTNTGELFF
18 TRBJ2-5 NA NA TRBV4-2 TGTGCCAGCAGCCCGGGTTTAGGTGGGGGGGCCGGGGGGGAGACCCAGTACTTC CASSPGLGGGAGGETQYF
12 TRBJ1-3 NA few TRBV2 TGTGCCAGCAGTGATCGGGGAAACACCATATATTTT CASSDRGNTIYF
15 TRBJ1-6 NA NA TRBV5-1 TGCGCCAGCAGCTTGTTAGGGGCAGTTAATTCACCCCTCCACTTT CASSLLGAVNSPLHF
13 TRBJ2-5 NA NA TRBV10-3 TGTGCCATCAGTCCTGAGATCCAAGAGACCCAGTACTTC CAISPEIQETQYF
16 TRBJ2-1 TRBD2 NA TRBV4-1 TGCGCCAGCAGCCAAGTCAAGGACGGGGGGGCACGAAGGCAGTTCTTC CASSQVKDGGARRQFF
16 TRBJ2-7 TRBD1 NA TRBV6-5 TGTGCCAGCAGTTATTCAATAGGGGGCAGCTCCTACGAGCAGTACTTC CASSYSIGGSSYEQYF
15 TRBJ2-7 TRBD1 NA TRBV19 TGTGCCAGTAGTATCAGTGACAGGGGCGTCTACGAGCAGTACTTC CASSISDRGVYEQYF
15 TRBJ2-2 TRBD2 NA TRBV5-4 TGTGCCAGCAGCCCTCAAAGCGGGGCCTCCGGGGAGCTGTTTTTT CASSPQSGASGELFF
13 TRBJ2-3 TRBD1 NA TRBV19 TGTGCCAGCCGGGACAGGGGCACAGATACGCAGTATTTT CASRDRGTDTQYF
17 TRBJ2-6 NA NA TRBV21-1 TGTGCCAGCAGTACCGGGACAGGGGGCTTTGGGGCCAACGTCCTGACTTTC CASSTGTGGFGANVLTF
17 TRBJ2-7 TRBD2 few TRBV13 TGTGCCAGCAGCCTAGGGACTAGCGGGGAAAACTCCTACGAGCAGTACTTC CASSLGTSGENSYEQYF
17 TRBJ1-3 TRBD1 NA TRBV4-3 TGCGCCAGCAGCCAATGGTCAGGACAGGGGACTGGAAACACCATATATTTT CASSQWSGQGTGNTIYF
13 TRBJ2-3 NA NA TRBV29-1 TGCAGCGTCCGGGGAAAAGTTACAGATACGCAGTATTTT CSVRGKVTDTQYF
20 TRBJ2-3 TRBD2 NA TRBV5-4 TGTGCCAGCAGCCTACCAGGGACTAGCGGGGGGGCAGGTTTTGCCCATACGCAGTATTTT CASSLPGTSGGAGFAHTQYF
14 TRBJ2-1 TRBD2 NA TRBV5-1 TGCGCCAGCAACCCCGGACTAGTAGGCAATGAGCAGTTCTTC CASNPGLVGNEQFF
13 TRBJ1-1 TRBD1 NA TRBV29-1 TGCAGCGTTGTAGCCAGGGGGAGCACTGAAGCTTTCTTT CSVVARGSTEAFF
15 TRBJ2-5 TRBD2 NA TRBV9 TGTGCCAGCAGTTCATGGGGTAGCGGGGAAGAGACCCAGTACTTC CASSSWGSGEETQYF
16 TRBJ1-6 NA NA TRBV2 TGTGCCAGCAGTGAAGCGGGAGTTGTCATGGGTTCACCCCTCCACTTT CASSEAGVVMGSPLHF
12 TRBJ2-7 NA NA TRBV7-9 TGTGCCAGCAGCTTAGGAGTGTACGAGCAGTACTTC CASSLGVYEQYF
17 TRBJ2-6 TRBD1 NA TRBV4-3 TGCGCCAGCAGCCGTCTTGGACAGGCTAAGGGGGCCAACGTCCTGACTTTC CASSRLGQAKGANVLTF